This T cell receptor (beta chain) is from a study of CD8 T cells in ankylosing spondylitis. The CDR3 runs to 13 residues. With 5 bases removed from V and 7 bases from J, the gap between germline ends came to 12 bases. CDR1 is DFQATT and CDR2 is SNEGSKA in the germline V gene (reference sequence). This clonotype was observed at least ten times. Quantitative molecular-barcoded 5'-RACE generated the TCR beta libraries. TCRdb independently ran MiXCR on the 5' RACE reads; one entry per CDR3 protein. The sample shows about 230,000 distinct CDR3 sequences, under 8.5% of them seen only once. The chain couples TRBV20-1 to TRBJ1-6; possible D gene TRBD1, 6 bases. The receptor was derived from a female donor with ankylosing spondylitis or in good health (not recorded which). What was sequenced was blood, either unsorted or a sorted T cell fraction (not recorded which). CDR3 loop: CSADNRENSPLHF. The CDR3 coding sequence is TGCAGTGCTGATAACAGGGAAAATTCACCCCTCCACTTT.